The subject of this entry is one T cell receptor (beta chain). Its antigen has not been determined. Base qualities were left out, and no much larger clone turns up one base away. The junction carries 12 bases between V and J, which are trimmed by 4 bases and 0 bases respectively. There are 15 amino acids in the CDR3, from cysteine to phenylalanine inclusive. Kept here is only the CDR3 DNA, which spans 45 bases and is read in frame from base 1. The germline V gene yields MNHEY for CDR1 and SVGAGI for CDR2. The immunoSEQ Assay, a bias-controlled multiplex PCR, was used to amplify TCRbeta CDR3 regions from genomic DNA. The paper's data handling went like this. The number of nucleated cells in each sample was estimated from the amplification of reference gene primers within the assay. To quantify the absolute abundance of each unique TCRbeta CDR3 rearrangement, sequence reads were collapsed and filtered. For each sample, productive Simpson clonality was calculated by taking the square root of Simpson's diversity index across productive rearrangements. TCRdb re-hosts the immuneACCESS table, in-frame sequences only. Its copies lack some clones; in the studies checked, an unresolved V gene accounts for under half of them, and the cause for the rest is not known. V and J calls and clone size are copied from that table; D and trimming were computed from the DNA. The sample table holds approximately 270,000 clones, of which over 80% were seen once. Jointly, the top ten make up approximately 1.2% of the sample.

These data come from a study of blood T cell repertoires in COVID-19 (dated by TCRdb to 2020 to 2022). A note on the overall study: Samples covering the acute and convalescent phases of COVID-19 were provided by collaborators in the United States, Italy and Spain. Deeply sampled blood TCRbeta repertoires from subjects exposed to, actively infected with, or recovered from COVID-19 were included in the dataset. Nearly every sample came with metadata listing a de-identified subject ID, COVID-19 status, age in years and sex. Where HLA class I and class II types were available, the types were taken from metadata supplied by the sample provider, not from assay-based typing. The samples were drawn from two sources: the first 160 participants of the ongoing ImmuneRACE study, and 1,000 to 1,500 subjects contributed by 6 global collaborators. The material from the prospective study consisted of cDNA or gDNA derived from T cells, B-cell-depleted T cells, or PBMCs. The repertoires were made available in a free public database intended to serve as a resource for research on the immune response to SARS-CoV-2. Results and caveats for the whole study, not just this receptor: Clinical and demographic metadata were provided uncurated, with the amount varying by source and participant.

In the prospective study, participants were about 18 to 90 years old, resided in fewer than 25 geographic areas of the United States, and were enrolled through a virtual design. In the prospective study, cohorts were assigned on the basis of participant-reported clinical history obtained from a screening survey and a study questionnaire. In the prospective study, mobile phlebotomists collected whole blood, serum and a nasopharyngeal or oropharyngeal swab from each participant. Participants in the prospective study had the option to provide additional blood draws and questionnaires over a roughly 2-month period. Prospective study blood samples were shipped either frozen or at room temperature before DNA extraction.

The V gene is TRBV6-5 and the J gene is TRBJ1-2; a weak D assignment points to TRBD1 (5 bases agree). Input material: PBMCs or T cells enriched from blood (not recorded which). This clonotype was obtained from a human donor in a cohort exposed to, infected with or recovered from COVID-19 (not recorded which). The donor label of this sample is uncertain. The DNA is as follows: TGTGCCAGCAGTTTCCGCGAAGGGGCTAACTATGGCTACACCTTC. This is translated as CASSFREGANYGYTF.